Listed below are T cell receptor beta chains from one sample, sequenced in a study of blood T cell repertoires in COVID-19. Produced via immunoSEQ multiplex PCR; TCRdb's table is partial and in-frame only. The sample has about 200,000 clones; around three quarters are singletons. Sequencing input: peripheral blood. The receptors here all came from an older woman with acute or convalescent COVID-19. CDR3s include the opening cysteine and the closing phenylalanine or tryptophan. D genes are given only for firm matches. Size tells how often a clone was seen (once, few, many) or the class of an expanded clone, and some rows leave it out.

d_call	v_call	clone_size	j_call	cdr3_aa	cdr3_nt
NA	TRBV19	few	TRBJ1-4	CASSIQTDNEKLFF	TGTGCCAGTAGTATCCAGACAGATAACGAAAAACTGTTTTTT
NA	TRBV6-1	NA	TRBJ1-5	CASSEQAGNQPQHF	TGTGCCAGCAGTGAACAGGCAGGCAATCAGCCCCAGCATTTT
NA	TRBV19	few	TRBJ2-5	CASSAPVQETQYF	TGTGCCAGTAGCGCCCCGGTGCAAGAGACCCAGTACTTC
NA	TRBV7-2	NA	TRBJ1-5	CASSLLLQDQPQHF	TGTGCCAGCAGCTTATTACTGCAGGATCAGCCCCAGCATTTT
TRBD1	TRBV5-4	NA	TRBJ1-5	CASSPGTGTREPQHF	TGTGCCAGCAGCCCCGGGACAGGGACGAGGGAGCCCCAGCATTTT
NA	TRBV2	NA	TRBJ2-5	CASNKGETQYF	TGTGCCAGCAACAAGGGGGAGACCCAGTACTTC
NA	TRBV27	once	TRBJ1-1	CASSPRGGMNTEAFF	TGTGCCAGCAGTCCCCGAGGAGGGATGAACACTGAAGCTTTCTTT
NA	TRBV21-1	NA	TRBJ1-1	CASSTRGTNTEAFF	TGTGCCAGCAGCACCCGAGGAACGAACACTGAAGCTTTCTTT
NA	TRBV9	NA	TRBJ2-3	CASSAGFGGDTQYF	TGTGCCAGCAGCGCCGGCTTCGGGGGAGATACGCAGTATTTT
NA	TRBV7-8	NA	TRBJ1-1	CASSFREEGTEAFF	TGTGCCAGCAGCTTTAGGGAGGAGGGCACTGAAGCTTTCTTT
TRBD1	TRBV30	NA	TRBJ1-5	CAWSGQGQPQHF	TGTGCCTGGAGTGGACAGGGTCAGCCCCAGCATTTT
TRBD1	TRBV20-1	NA	TRBJ2-2	CSASGTANTGELFF	TGCAGTGCTAGTGGGACAGCGAACACCGGGGAGCTGTTTTTT
TRBD2	TRBV27	NA	TRBJ2-3	CASNQKAGWATDTQYF	TGTGCCAGCAACCAAAAAGCGGGGTGGGCCACAGATACGCAGTATTTT
NA	TRBV3-1/TRBV3-2	NA	TRBJ2-3	CASSLFDTDPTDTQYF	TGTGCCAGCAGCCTCTTCGACACCGACCCCACAGATACGCAGTATTTT
TRBD1	TRBV29-1	few	TRBJ1-2	CSVVEGADGYTF	TGCAGCGTTGTAGAGGGGGCCGATGGCTACACCTTC
NA	TRBV12-3/TRBV12-4	NA	TRBJ1-2	CASSAGDYGYTF	TGTGCCAGCAGTGCAGGGGACTATGGCTACACCTTC